This T cell receptor beta chain was identified in a study of blood T cell repertoires in COVID-19 (dated by TCRdb to between 2020 and 2021). With regard to the full study: The collaborator samples originated in the United States, Italy and Spain and spanned the acute and convalescent phases of COVID-19. The prospective study material was composed of cDNA or gDNA derived from T cells, B-cell-depleted T cells, or PBMCs. The dataset comprised deeply sampled blood TCRbeta repertoires from subjects exposed to, actively infected with, or recovered from COVID-19. The repertoires were made available in a free public database intended to serve as a resource for research on the immune response to SARS-CoV-2. Samples were obtained from the ongoing ImmuneRACE study (first 160 participants) and from some 1,300 subjects provided by 6 global collaborators. A de-identified subject ID, COVID-19 status, age in years and sex were almost always included in the sample metadata. Where HLA class I and class II types were available, the types were taken from metadata supplied by the sample provider, not from assay-based typing. Here is what the overall study found, with its caveats: How much clinical and demographic metadata was included differed by source and by participant, and the metadata was provided uncurated.

The germline V gene specifies SNHLY as CDR1 and FYNNEI as CDR2. The trim is 8 bases for V and 2 bases for J, with a gap of 13 bases between the germline ends. The CDR3 goes from the cysteine to the phenylalanine over 14 residues. The kept DNA is CDR3 alone, 42 bases in frame from the first base. Whole blood was collected in K2EDTA tubes by collaborating institutions according to the institutions' own protocols. Collaborator samples were shipped for TCRbeta analysis as frozen whole blood, isolated PBMCs, or DNA extracted from either sample type. TCRbeta CDR3 regions were amplified from genomic DNA using the immunoSEQ Assay, a bias-controlled multiplex PCR. Under the source paper's analysis protocol: The number of nucleated cells in each sample was estimated by amplification of reference gene primers within the assay. To quantify the absolute abundance of each unique TCRbeta CDR3 rearrangement, sequence reads were collapsed and filtered. For each sample, productive Simpson clonality was calculated as the square root of Simpson's diversity index across productive rearrangements. TCRdb provides this immuneACCESS table in a form limited to in-frame rearrangements. Some clones are lacking; in checked studies, under half of them reflect an unresolved V gene, and why the rest are absent is not known. V, J and clone size reflect that table, while D and trimming were determined from the DNA. In all, the sample holds about 58,000 clones, and 88% of those were seen once. Approximately 9.2% of the sample is held by the ten biggest clonotypes.

On this clone itself: Its recognized antigen is unknown. The record has no base qualities; no much larger clone is one base away.

The chain is encoded by TRBV2 joined to TRBJ1-3, with a weak D call of TRBD1 (5 bases match). The source of this sequence is a woman aged 70-85 years with active COVID-19. The sample consisted of peripheral blood. This receptor has the CDR3 CASLGGVTGNTIYF. The base sequence is TGTGCCAGCTTAGGAGGGGTGACTGGAAACACCATATATTTT.